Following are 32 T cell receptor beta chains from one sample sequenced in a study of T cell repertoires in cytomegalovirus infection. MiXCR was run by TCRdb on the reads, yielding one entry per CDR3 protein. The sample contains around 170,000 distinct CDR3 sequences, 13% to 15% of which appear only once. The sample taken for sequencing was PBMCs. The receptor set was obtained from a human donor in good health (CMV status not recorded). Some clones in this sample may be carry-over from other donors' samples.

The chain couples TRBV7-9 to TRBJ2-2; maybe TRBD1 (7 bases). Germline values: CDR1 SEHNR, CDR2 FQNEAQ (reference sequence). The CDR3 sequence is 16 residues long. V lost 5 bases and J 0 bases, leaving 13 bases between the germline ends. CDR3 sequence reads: CASSRQGGSNTGELFF. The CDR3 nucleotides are TGTGCCAGCAGCCGCCAGGGGGGCTCGAACACCGGGGAGCTGTTTTTT.

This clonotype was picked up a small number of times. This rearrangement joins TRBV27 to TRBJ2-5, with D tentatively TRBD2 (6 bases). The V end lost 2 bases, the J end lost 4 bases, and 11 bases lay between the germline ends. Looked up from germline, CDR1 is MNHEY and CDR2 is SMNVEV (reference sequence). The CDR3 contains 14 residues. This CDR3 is CASSLGMGGETQYF. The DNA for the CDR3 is TGTGCCAGCAGTTTAGGAATGGGAGGAGAGACCCAGTACTTC.

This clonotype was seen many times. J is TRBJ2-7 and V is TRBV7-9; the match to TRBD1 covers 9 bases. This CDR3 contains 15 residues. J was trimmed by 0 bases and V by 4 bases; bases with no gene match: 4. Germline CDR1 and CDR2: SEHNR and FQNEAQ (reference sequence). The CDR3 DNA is TGTGCCAGCAGCTCTCCGGGACAGGGCTCCTACGAGCAGTACTTC. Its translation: CASSSPGQGSYEQYF.

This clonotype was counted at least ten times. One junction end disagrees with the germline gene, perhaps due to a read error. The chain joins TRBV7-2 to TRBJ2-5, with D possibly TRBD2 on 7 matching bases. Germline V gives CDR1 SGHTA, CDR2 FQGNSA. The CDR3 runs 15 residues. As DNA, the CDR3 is TGTGCCAGCAGCTTGAGGGGGACTATCCAAGAGGCCCAGTACTTC. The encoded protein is CASSLRGTIQEAQYF.

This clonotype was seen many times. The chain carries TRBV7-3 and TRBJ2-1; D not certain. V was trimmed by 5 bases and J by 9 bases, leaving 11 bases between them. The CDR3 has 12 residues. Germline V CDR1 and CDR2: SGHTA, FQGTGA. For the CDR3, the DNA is TGTGCCAGCAGCATTGACATATCTGAGCAGTTCTTC. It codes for CASSIDISEQFF.

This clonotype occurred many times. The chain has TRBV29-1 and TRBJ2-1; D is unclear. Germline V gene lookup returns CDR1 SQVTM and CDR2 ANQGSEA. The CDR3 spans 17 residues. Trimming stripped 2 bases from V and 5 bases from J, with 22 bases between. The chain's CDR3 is CSVERPFRKEYDNEQFF. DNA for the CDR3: TGCAGCGTTGAACGCCCCTTCCGAAAGGAATACGACAATGAGCAGTTCTTC.

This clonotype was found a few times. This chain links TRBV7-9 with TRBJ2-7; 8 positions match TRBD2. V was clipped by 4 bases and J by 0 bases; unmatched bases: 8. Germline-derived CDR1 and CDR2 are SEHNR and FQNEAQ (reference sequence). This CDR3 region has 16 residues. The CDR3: CASSSHGGGSSYEQYF. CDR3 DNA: TGTGCCAGCAGCTCACACGGGGGGGGTAGCTCCTACGAGCAGTACTTC.

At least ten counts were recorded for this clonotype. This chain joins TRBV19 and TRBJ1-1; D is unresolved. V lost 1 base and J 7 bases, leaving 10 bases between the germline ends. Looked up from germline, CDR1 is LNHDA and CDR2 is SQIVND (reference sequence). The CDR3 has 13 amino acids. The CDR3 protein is CASSIGSGFEAFF. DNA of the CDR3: TGTGCCAGTAGTATAGGAAGCGGGTTTGAAGCTTTCTTT.

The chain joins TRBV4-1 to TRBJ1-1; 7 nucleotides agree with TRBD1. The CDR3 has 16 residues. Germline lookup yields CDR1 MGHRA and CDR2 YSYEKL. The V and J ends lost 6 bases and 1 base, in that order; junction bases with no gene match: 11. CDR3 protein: CASRPLAGQRNTEAFF. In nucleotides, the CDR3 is TGCGCCAGCAGGCCCCTAGCGGGACAGCGGAACACTGAAGCTTTCTTT.

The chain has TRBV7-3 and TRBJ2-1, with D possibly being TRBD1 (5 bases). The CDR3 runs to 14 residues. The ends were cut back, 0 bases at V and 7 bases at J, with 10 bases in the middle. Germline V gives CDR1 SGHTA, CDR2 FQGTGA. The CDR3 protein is CASSLTGLRNEQFF. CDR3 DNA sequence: TGTGCCAGCAGCTTAACGGGGCTTCGGAATGAGCAGTTCTTC.

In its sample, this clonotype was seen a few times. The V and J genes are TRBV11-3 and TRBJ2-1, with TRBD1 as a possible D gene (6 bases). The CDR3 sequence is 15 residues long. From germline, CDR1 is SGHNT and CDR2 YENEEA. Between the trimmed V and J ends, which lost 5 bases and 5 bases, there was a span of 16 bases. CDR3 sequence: CASSLGQLLHNEQFF. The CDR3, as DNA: TGTGCCAGCAGCCTCGGACAGCTTCTACACAATGAGCAGTTCTTC.

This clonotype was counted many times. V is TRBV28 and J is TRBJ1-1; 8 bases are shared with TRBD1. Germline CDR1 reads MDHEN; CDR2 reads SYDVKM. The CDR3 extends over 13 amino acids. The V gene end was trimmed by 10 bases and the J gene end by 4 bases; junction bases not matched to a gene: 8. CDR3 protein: CATLQGGGTEAFF. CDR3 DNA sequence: TGTGCCACCCTACAGGGGGGCGGCACTGAAGCTTTCTTT. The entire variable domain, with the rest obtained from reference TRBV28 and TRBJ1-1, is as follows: DVKVTQSSRYLVKRTGEKVFLECVQDMDHENMFWYRQDPGLGLRLIYFSYDVKMKEKGDIPEGYSVSREKKERFSLILESASTNQTSMYLCATLQGGGTEAFFGQGTRLTVV.

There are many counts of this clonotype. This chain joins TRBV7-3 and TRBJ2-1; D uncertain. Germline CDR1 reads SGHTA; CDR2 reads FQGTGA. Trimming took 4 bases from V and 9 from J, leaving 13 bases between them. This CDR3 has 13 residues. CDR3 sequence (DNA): TGTGCCAGCAGCTCAACGGGTGGTGGTGAGCAGTTCTTC. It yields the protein CASSSTGGGEQFF.

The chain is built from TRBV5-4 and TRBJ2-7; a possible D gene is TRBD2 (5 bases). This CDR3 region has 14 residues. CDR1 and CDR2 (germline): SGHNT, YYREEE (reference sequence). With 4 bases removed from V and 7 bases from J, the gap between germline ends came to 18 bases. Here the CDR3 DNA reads TGTGCCAGCAGCCCCGTTGGGTTAAGGAGGGAGCAGTACTTC. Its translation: CASSPVGLRREQYF.

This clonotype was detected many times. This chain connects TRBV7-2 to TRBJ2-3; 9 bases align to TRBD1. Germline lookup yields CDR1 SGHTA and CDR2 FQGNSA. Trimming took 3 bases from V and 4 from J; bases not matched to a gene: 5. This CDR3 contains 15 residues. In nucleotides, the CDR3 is TGTGCCAGCAGCTTTGACAGGGGGAAGTCAGATACGCAGTATTTT. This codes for CASSFDRGKSDTQYF.

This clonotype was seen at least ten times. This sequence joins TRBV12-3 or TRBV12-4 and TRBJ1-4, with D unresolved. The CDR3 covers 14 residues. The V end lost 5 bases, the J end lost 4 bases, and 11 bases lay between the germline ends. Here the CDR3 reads CASSPSWSNEKLFF. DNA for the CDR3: TGTGCCAGCAGTCCTTCATGGAGTAATGAAAAACTGTTTTTT.

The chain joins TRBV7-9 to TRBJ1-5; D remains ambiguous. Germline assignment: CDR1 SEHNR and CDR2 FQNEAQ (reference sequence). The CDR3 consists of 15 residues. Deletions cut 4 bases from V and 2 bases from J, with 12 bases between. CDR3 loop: CASSSDLIGNQPQHF. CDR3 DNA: TGTGCCAGCAGCTCGGACCTGATAGGCAATCAGCCCCAGCATTTT.

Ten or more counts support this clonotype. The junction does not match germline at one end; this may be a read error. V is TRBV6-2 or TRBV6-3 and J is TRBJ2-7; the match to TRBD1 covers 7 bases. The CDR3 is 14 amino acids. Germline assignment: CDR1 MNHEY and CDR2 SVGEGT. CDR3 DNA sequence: TGTGCCAGCAGTATCCGGGACAGCTCCCACGAGCAGTACTTC. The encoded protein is CASSIRDSSHEQYF.

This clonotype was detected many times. The CDR3 loop reads CASSIDSGAKANTEAFF. CDR3 bases: TGTGCCAGTAGTATAGACTCCGGGGCGAAAGCGAACACTGAAGCTTTCTTT. V gene TRBV19 combines with J gene TRBJ1-1, with a tentative D call TRBD1 (5 bases). The CDR3 sequence is 17 residues long. The germline V gene encodes CDR1 LNHDA and CDR2 SQIVND (reference sequence). V was cut by 0 bases and J by 1 base, with 15 bases left in between.

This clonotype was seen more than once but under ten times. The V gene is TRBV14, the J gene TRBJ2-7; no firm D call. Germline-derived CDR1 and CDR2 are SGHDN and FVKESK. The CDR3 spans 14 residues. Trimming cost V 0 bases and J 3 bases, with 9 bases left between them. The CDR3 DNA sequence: TGTGCCAGCAGCCAAGAGGGCAGACTCTACGAGCAGTACTTC. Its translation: CASSQEGRLYEQYF.

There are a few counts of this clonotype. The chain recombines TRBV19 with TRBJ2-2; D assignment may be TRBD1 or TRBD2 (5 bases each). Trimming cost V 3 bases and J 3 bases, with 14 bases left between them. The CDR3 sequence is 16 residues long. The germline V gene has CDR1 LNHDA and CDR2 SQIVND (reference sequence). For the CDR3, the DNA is TGTGCCAGTAGTATCTTTGGGACCAAGGACACCGGGGAGCTGTTTTTT. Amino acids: CASSIFGTKDTGELFF.

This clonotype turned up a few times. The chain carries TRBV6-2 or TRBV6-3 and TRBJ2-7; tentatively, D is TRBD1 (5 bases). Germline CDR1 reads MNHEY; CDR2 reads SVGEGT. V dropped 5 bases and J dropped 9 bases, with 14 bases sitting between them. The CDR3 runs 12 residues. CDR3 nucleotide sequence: TGTGCCAGCAGTCAATCCCGCCAGGGGCAGTACTTC. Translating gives CASSQSRQGQYF.

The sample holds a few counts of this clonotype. CDR3 sequence (DNA): TGTGCCAGCCTCCAGGGCAGGGCAGGGCACGGAAACACTGAAGCTTTCTTT. Its protein product is CASLQGRAGHGNTEAFF. The gene calls are TRBV5-4 and TRBJ1-1; D possibly corresponds to TRBD1 (5 bases). The CDR3 loop spans 17 amino acids. Trimming shortened V by 7 bases and J by 2 bases, and 24 bases separated the two germline ends. Per the germline V gene, CDR1 is SGHNT and CDR2 is YYREEE (reference sequence).

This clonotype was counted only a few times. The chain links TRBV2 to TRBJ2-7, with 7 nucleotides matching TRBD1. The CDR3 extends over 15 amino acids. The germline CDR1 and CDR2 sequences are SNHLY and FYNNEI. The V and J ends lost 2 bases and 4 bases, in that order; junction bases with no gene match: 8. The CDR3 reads CASSESLARGYEQYF. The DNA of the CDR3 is TGTGCCAGCAGTGAAAGTCTGGCCAGGGGGTACGAGCAGTACTTC.

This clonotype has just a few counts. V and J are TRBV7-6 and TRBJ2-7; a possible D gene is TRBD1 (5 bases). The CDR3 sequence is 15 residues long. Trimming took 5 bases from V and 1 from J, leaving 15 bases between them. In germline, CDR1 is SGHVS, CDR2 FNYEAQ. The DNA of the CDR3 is TGTGCCAGCAGCCCGGGCAGGGTGTCTTCCTACGAGCAGTACTTC. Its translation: CASSPGRVSSYEQYF.

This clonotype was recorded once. In DNA, the CDR3 is TGTGCCAGCAGCTTATCGGCAGGGAGGGAGACCCAGTACTTC. It yields the protein CASSLSAGRETQYF. The chain couples TRBV13 to TRBJ2-5; D is possibly TRBD2 (6 bases). The length of the CDR3 is 14 residues. Trimming left V 2 bases short and J 5 bases short, with 12 bases between. Germline lookup yields CDR1 PRHDT and CDR2 FYEKMQ (reference sequence).

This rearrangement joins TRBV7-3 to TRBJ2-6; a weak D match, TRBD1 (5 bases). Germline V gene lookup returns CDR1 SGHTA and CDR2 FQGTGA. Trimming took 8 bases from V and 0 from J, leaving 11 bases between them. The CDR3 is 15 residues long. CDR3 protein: CASGAGPSGANVLTF. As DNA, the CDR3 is TGTGCCAGCGGGGCAGGGCCCTCTGGGGCCAACGTCCTGACTTTC.

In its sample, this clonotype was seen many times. The CDR3, as DNA: TGTGCCAGCAGTTTTCCGGGCCTTAGCAATCAGCCCCAGCATTTT. Amino acids: CASSFPGLSNQPQHF. The J gene is TRBJ1-5, the V gene TRBV28; D ambiguous. Trimming left V 3 bases short and J 0 bases short, with 9 bases between. This CDR3 is built from 15 residues. Germline loops: CDR1 MDHEN, CDR2 SYDVKM.

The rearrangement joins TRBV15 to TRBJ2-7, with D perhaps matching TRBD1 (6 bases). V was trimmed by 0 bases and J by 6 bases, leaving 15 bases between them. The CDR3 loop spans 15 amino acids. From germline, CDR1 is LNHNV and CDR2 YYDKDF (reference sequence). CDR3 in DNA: TGTGCCACCAGCAGAGATTTTGCAGGGGTTCTCGAGCAGTACTTC. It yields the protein CATSRDFAGVLEQYF.

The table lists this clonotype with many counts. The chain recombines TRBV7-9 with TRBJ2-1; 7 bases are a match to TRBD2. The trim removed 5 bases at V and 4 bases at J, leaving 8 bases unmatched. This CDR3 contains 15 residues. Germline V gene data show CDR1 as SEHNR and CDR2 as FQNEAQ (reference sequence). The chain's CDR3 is CASSLRGEGYNEQFF. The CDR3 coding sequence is TGTGCCAGCAGCCTCCGGGGGGAGGGTTACAATGAGCAGTTCTTC.

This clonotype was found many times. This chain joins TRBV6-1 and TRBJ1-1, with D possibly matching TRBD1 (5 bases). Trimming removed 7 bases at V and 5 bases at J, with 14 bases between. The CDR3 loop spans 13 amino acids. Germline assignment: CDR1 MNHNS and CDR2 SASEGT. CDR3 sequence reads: CASILFGGTEAFF. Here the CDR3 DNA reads TGTGCCAGCATCCTTTTCGGGGGAACTGAAGCTTTCTTT.

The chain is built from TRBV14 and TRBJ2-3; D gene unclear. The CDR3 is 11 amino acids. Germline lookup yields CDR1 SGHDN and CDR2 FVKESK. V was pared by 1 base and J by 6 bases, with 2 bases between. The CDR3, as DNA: TGTGCCAGCAGCCAAGTTGATACGCAGTATTTT. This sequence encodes CASSQVDTQYF.